This T cell receptor beta chain was identified during a study of T cell responses to AZD1222 COVID-19 vaccine (dated by TCRdb to the early 2020s). Study-level background: AZD1222 recipients whose second dose came at about 4 weeks and those whose second dose came at about 12 weeks were combined into one group, since spike-specific TCR depth and breadth did not differ between the two schedules. A total of roughly 240 trial participants underwent TCR sequencing, of whom 207 received two doses of AZD1222 and about 25 received two doses of the MenACWY control vaccine. Trial participants were enrolled by age into 18-55, 56-69 and 70-plus year subgroups, with approximately 150, 28 and 58 TCR-sequenced participants respectively. Results the study describes overall, beyond this receptor: The 56-69-year group was small, and its depth increase did not reach significance, likely because of low power. Participants were mostly white British, with more females than males. The authors suggested clonal diversity may have been underestimated. Conclusions about previously exposed vaccinees were limited because only six AZD1222 recipients were SARS-CoV-2 seropositive at baseline. After two AZD1222 doses, both the breadth and the depth of spike-specific TCRs were significantly higher than at day 0 and than in MenACWY recipients. Reportedly, almost half of the unique spike-specific TCRs recognized epitopes lying outside the regions that are mutated in the B.1.351 and B.1.1.7 variants. CD4 TCRs associated with the vaccine covered the entire spike protein, and the dominant responses were in regions 160-218 and 743-854. No day 14 peak-response samples were available, so repertoires were characterized only after the peak T cell response.

From its cysteine to its phenylalanine, the CDR3 spans 13 amino acids. The kept DNA is CDR3 alone, 39 bases in frame from the first base. V is shortened by 4 bases, J by 1 base, and the region joining them spans 7 bases. The germline V gene specifies SNHLY as CDR1 and FYNNEI as CDR2. Explained via the paper, the time point label denotes: baseline before first vaccination. Vaccinee samples were obtained from the UK trials COV001 and COV002, which included a single-blind randomized controlled phase 2/3 trial of AZD1222 (ChAdOx1 nCoV-19) in healthy adults. For TCRbeta chain sequencing, PBMC samples were collected from trial participants at day 0 and at day 28 after the second dose. Comment on this clone: Its antigen is still unknown. Base qualities are not provided; no much larger clone lies one nucleotide away.

The CDR3 regions of human TCRbeta chains were analyzed by immunosequencing. The authors' pipeline ran thus. TCRs in the repertoires were matched against a reference library of SARS-CoV-2-specific TCRs that had been generated with the MIRA antigen-specificity platform. Breadth meant the fraction of unique TCRs that were SARS-CoV-2-associated, whereas depth meant the fraction of total T cells that were SARS-CoV-2-associated. Each spike-specific TCR was assigned to its reactive spike region and to a CD4 or CD8 class using the MIRA data. Log10-transformed breadth and depth values were compared by one-way ANOVA with Sidak's multiple comparisons tests. TCRdb stores this immuneACCESS table with in-frame sequences only. Part of the clones is absent; in the studies checked, under half of the shortfall reflects unresolved V genes, and no reason is known for the rest. V, J and clone size derive from that table, while D and trimming were established from the DNA sequence. Across this sample there are some 150,000 clones, with about 88% seen only once. Jointly, the top ten make up 3% to 3.5% of the sample.

The sequence was collected from an adult in good health. This chain is built from TRBV2 and TRBJ1-1; the D gene lacks a confident call. The specimen comprised peripheral blood, sampled on day 0 of AZD1222 vaccination. The CDR3 protein is CASSAQRNTEAFF. The nucleotides are TGTGCCAGCAGTGCACAGCGGAACACTGAAGCTTTCTTT.